A selection of T cell receptor beta chains follows, all from one sample in a study of shared clonotypes between healthy human individuals. The data were produced by immunoSEQ multiplex PCR, yet TCRdb's version contains in-frame clones alone and is incomplete. Here the sample spans over 400,000 clones, more than 65% being singletons. The material sequenced was PBMCs. The receptors here all came from a woman in her 40s in good health. Some clones in this sample may be carry-over from other donors' samples. Both conserved end residues are part of each CDR3. The order of the fields is V gene, D gene, J gene, CDR3 length, clone size, CDR3 DNA, CDR3 protein. D genes are given only for firm matches. Clone size is given for some rows only: seen once, a few or many times, or a class if the clone is expanded.

TRBV28,NA,TRBJ1-5,15,NA,TGTGCCAGCAGTTTTGCGGGATATAGCAATCAGCCCCAGCATTTT,CASSFAGYSNQPQHF
TRBV18,TRBD2,TRBJ2-7,14,NA,TGTGCCAGCTCACCCCAGCGGGACTCCTACGAGCAGTACTTC,CASSPQRDSYEQYF
TRBV29-1,TRBD2,TRBJ2-1,14,NA,TGCAGCACCCGAGCGGGAATGTCCTACAATGAGCAGTTCTTC,CSTRAGMSYNEQFF
TRBV18,NA,TRBJ1-4,13,NA,TGTGCCAGCTCACGAGAGACTAATGAAAAACTGTTTTTT,CASSRETNEKLFF
TRBV7-9,NA,TRBJ1-2,14,NA,TGTGCCAGCAGCTCCACAGGGAATAGGGATGGCTACACCTTC,CASSSTGNRDGYTF
TRBV2,NA,TRBJ2-5,13,NA,TGTGCCCCACGGATGGGGGAACAAGAGACCCAGTACTTC,CAPRMGEQETQYF
TRBV30,TRBD1,TRBJ1-1,13,NA,TGTGCCTTCAAGGGGGACAGAATCACTGAAGCTTTCTTT,CAFKGDRITEAFF
TRBV27,TRBD1,TRBJ2-7,18,NA,TGTGCCAGCCTATTACGGGTCGAGGAACAGGGGGGTTCCTACGAGCAGTACTTC,CASLLRVEEQGGSYEQYF
TRBV9,NA,TRBJ1-3,16,NA,TGTGCCAGCAGCGTAGCGGTGGGAAACTCTGGAAACACCATATATTTT,CASSVAVGNSGNTIYF
TRBV30,NA,TRBJ1-3,11,NA,TGTGCCTGGAGGTTGGGAAACACCATATATTTT,CAWRLGNTIYF
TRBV5-1,TRBD2,TRBJ2-7,14,few,TGCGCCAGCAGTGTTTCAAGCGGGAGTCGCGAGCAGTACTTC,CASSVSSGSREQYF
TRBV6-1,NA,TRBJ2-3,14,NA,TGTGCCAGCACCTCACTAGCTTACGCAGATACGCAGTATTTT,CASTSLAYADTQYF
TRBV25-1,NA,TRBJ1-4,15,once,TGTGCCAGCAGTGGATACACTAGGTCTAATGAAAAACTGTTTTTT,CASSGYTRSNEKLFF
TRBV19,NA,TRBJ1-5,13,NA,TGTGCCAGTAGTATACGGGGGTTCCAGCCCCAGCATTTT,CASSIRGFQPQHF
TRBV10-3,NA,TRBJ2-7,13,NA,TGTGCCATCAGTGACGGCAGGGAGGACGAGCAGTACTTC,CAISDGREDEQYF
TRBV29-1,NA,TRBJ1-1,12,NA,TGCAGCGTTGCCTGGGGCACCCGCTCAGCTTTCTTT,CSVAWGTRSAFF
TRBV6-5,TRBD1,TRBJ1-1,13,NA,TGTGCCAGCAGTTACTCGACAGGGACTGAAGCTTTCTTT,CASSYSTGTEAFF